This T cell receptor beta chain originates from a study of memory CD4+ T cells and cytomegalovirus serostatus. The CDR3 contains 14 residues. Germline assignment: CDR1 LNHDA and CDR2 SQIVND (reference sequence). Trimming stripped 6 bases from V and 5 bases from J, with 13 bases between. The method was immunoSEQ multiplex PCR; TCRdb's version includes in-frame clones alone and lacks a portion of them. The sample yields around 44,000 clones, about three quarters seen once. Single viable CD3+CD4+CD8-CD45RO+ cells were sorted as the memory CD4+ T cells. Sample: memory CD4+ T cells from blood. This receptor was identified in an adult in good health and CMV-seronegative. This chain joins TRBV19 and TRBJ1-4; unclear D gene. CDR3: CASSSGYANEKLFF. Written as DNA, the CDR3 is TGTGCCAGTAGCTCCGGCTACGCAAATGAAAAACTGTTTTTT.